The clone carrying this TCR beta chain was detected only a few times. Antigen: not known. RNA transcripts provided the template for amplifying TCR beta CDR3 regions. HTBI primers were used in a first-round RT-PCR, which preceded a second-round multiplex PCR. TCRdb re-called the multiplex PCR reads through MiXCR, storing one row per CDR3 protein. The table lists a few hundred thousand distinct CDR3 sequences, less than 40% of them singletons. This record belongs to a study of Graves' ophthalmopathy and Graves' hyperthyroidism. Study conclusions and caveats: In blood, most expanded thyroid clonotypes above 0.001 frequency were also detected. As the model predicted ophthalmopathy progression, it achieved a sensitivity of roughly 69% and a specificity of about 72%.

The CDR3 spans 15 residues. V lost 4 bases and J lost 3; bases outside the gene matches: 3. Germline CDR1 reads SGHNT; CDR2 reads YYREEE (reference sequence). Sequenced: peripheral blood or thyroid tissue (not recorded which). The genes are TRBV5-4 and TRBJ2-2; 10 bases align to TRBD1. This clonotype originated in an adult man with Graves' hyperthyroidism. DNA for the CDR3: TGTGCCAGCAGCACCGGGACAGGGGACACCGGGGAGCTGTTTTTT. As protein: CASSTGTGDTGELFF. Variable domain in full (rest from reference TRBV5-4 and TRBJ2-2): ETGVTQSPTHLIKTRGQQVTLRCSSQSGHNTVSWYQQALGQGPQFIFQYYREEENGRGNFPPRFSGLQFPNYSSELNVNALELDDSALYLCASSTGTGDTGELFFGEGSRLTVL.